This T cell receptor beta chain was recorded in a study of blood T cell repertoires in COVID-19. Repertoires were generated with immunoSEQ multiplex PCR, while TCRdb's copy carries only in-frame clones and drops some. Of 200,000 to 250,000 clones listed, roughly 90% are singletons. The CDR3 contains 17 residues. This chain connects TRBV1 to TRBJ1-1. TRBV1 corresponds to a pseudogene. This clonotype was sampled from a woman between 45 and 65 years old in a cohort exposed to, infected with or recovered from COVID-19 (not recorded which). What was sequenced was PBMCs or T cells enriched from blood (not recorded which). In DNA form, the CDR3 reads TGCACCAGCAGCCAAGTAGCGGCAGGGAGGAAGACGACTGAAGCTTTCTTT. Its translation: CTSSQVAAGRKTTEAFF.